These 20 T cell receptor beta chains came from one sample sequenced in a study of shared T cell receptors in the human thymus. Measured with immunoSEQ multiplex PCR; TCRdb has only the in-frame clones, and not every one. The table has hundreds of thousands of clones, more than 75% seen once. Another study also made use of these data, one on human thymus T cells.

Sequenced material: thymocytes. These receptors all come from a boy younger than two with a congenital heart defect.

The chain recombines TRBV9 with TRBJ2-7, with 9 bases matching TRBD1. The germline V gene has CDR1 SGDLS and CDR2 YYNGEE. The CDR3 loop spans 14 amino acids. V shed 3 bases, J shed 6 bases, and the junction held 7 bases outside the gene matches. DNA of the CDR3: TGTGCCAGCAGCGCCGGGACAGGGTCGGTCGAGCAGTACTTC. Its protein is CASSAGTGSVEQYF.

This clone came up a few times. This chain joins TRBV18 and TRBJ1-3; D ambiguous. V was shortened by 3 bases and J by 2 bases, with 11 bases between the two germline ends. Germline loops: CDR1 KGHSH, CDR2 LQKENI. The CDR3 has 15 amino acids. The CDR3 DNA reads as TGTGCCAGCTCACCCCCTCGGTTTACTGGAAACACCATATATTTT. It is translated as CASSPPRFTGNTIYF.

The J gene is TRBJ2-7, the V gene TRBV5-1, with D possibly TRBD2 on 6 matching bases. Germline V lookup: CDR1 SGHRS, CDR2 YFSETQ. CDR3 size: 15 residues. V was shortened by 0 bases and J by 3 bases, with 13 bases between the two germline ends. The chain's CDR3 is CASSLDGGAHYEQYF. The CDR3 DNA reads TGCGCCAGCAGCTTGGATGGCGGGGCTCACTACGAGCAGTACTTC.

The chain combines TRBV7-2 with TRBJ2-7; perhaps TRBD1 as D (5 bases). Trimming removed 0 bases from V and 4 bases from J, with 19 bases in between. Germline-derived CDR1 and CDR2 are SGHTA and FQGNSA. The CDR3 has 17 residues. The CDR3 DNA reads as TGTGCCAGCAGCTTAGCGCAGAAGGGGCTAAGGGCTTACGAGCAGTACTTC. Its translation is CASSLAQKGLRAYEQYF.

The rearrangement links TRBV7-9 to TRBJ1-1, with D perhaps TRBD1 (5 bases). The V gene lost 5 bases and the J gene lost 5 bases, with 21 bases spanning the gap. Germline V gene lookup returns CDR1 SEHNR and CDR2 FQNEAQ (reference sequence). The CDR3 length is 16 residues. The DNA for the CDR3 is TGTGCCAGCAGCCGTAAATTCTCAGGGCGGGGGACTGAAGCTTTCTTT. Amino acid sequence: CASSRKFSGRGTEAFF.

The chain recombines TRBV19 with TRBJ1-5, with D unclear. Germline CDR1 is LNHDA and CDR2 is SQIVND (reference sequence). V dropped 3 bases and J dropped 6 bases, with 15 bases sitting between them. The CDR3 has 15 amino acids. CDR3 loop: CASSMATSRSQPQHF. CDR3 nucleotide sequence: TGTGCCAGTAGTATGGCCACCTCGAGGAGTCAGCCCCAGCATTTT.

This chain joins TRBV7-9 and TRBJ1-3; weak D call: TRBD1 (5 bases). With 5 bases removed from V and 0 bases from J, the gap between germline ends came to 14 bases. This CDR3 spans 16 amino acids. Germline CDR1 SEHNR, CDR2 FQNEAQ (reference sequence). The CDR3 sequence is CASSPAGGSSGNTIYF. Here the CDR3 DNA reads TGTGCCAGCAGCCCAGCCGGGGGGAGCTCTGGAAACACCATATATTTT.

The rearrangement links TRBV19 to TRBJ1-5; unclear D gene. Trimming pared 3 bases from V and 5 bases from J, leaving 11 bases between. The CDR3 spans 14 residues. Looked up from germline, CDR1 is LNHDA and CDR2 is SQIVND (reference sequence). The CDR3 DNA sequence: TGTGCCAGTAGTATTAAGGGAGGATATCAGCCCCAGCATTTT. Protein sequence: CASSIKGGYQPQHF.

V usage is TRBV14 and J usage is TRBJ2-7; D might be TRBD1 (5 bases). In germline, CDR1 is SGHDN, CDR2 FVKESK. The CDR3 contains 15 residues. V was shortened by 1 base and J by 3 bases, with 13 bases between the two germline ends. CDR3 DNA sequence: TGTGCCAGCAGCCAAGGAACGGACACCGACTACGAGCAGTACTTC. It yields the protein CASSQGTDTDYEQYF.

The chain carries TRBV10-2 and TRBJ2-4; possibly TRBD1 for D (5 bases). V was shortened by 9 bases and J by 0 bases, with 9 bases between the two germline ends. This CDR3 has 13 amino acids. Germline CDR1 reads WSHSY; CDR2 reads SAAADI. The CDR3 nucleotides are TGCGCCAGTAGGGGCCTAGCCAAAAACATTCAGTACTTC. As protein: CASRGLAKNIQYF.

The V call is TRBV4-1, the J call TRBJ2-5; TRBD2 matches 9 bases. J gave up 5 bases and V 4 bases, and 11 bases lay outside the gene matches. Looked up from germline, CDR1 is MGHRA and CDR2 is YSYEKL. The CDR3 extends over 16 amino acids. Here the CDR3 DNA reads TGCGCCAGCAGCCTTAACTATAGCGGGAGTCTGGAGACCCAGTACTTC. Translating gives CASSLNYSGSLETQYF.

In DNA, the CDR3 is TGTGCCAGCAGCTCAGACCAAGGACAGGAGGGCCTCTATGGCTACACCTTC. This translates into CASSSDQGQEGLYGYTF. The rearrangement uses TRBV7-2 and TRBJ1-2; 7 bases fit TRBD1. This CDR3 has 17 amino acids. J lost 4 bases, V lost 4 bases, and 15 bases had no gene match. Germline V gene sequence: CDR1 SGHTA, CDR2 FQGNSA.

This clone turned up a few times. CDR3 protein: CASSLPAANSYEQYF. The CDR3 nucleotides are TGTGCCAGCAGCTTACCGGCAGCGAACTCCTACGAGCAGTACTTC. The chain combines TRBV7-6 with TRBJ2-7, with unresolved D. V was pared by 2 bases and J by 0 bases, with 11 bases between. In germline, CDR1 is SGHVS, CDR2 FNYEAQ. The CDR3 contains 15 residues.

The rearrangement uses TRBV28 and TRBJ2-1, with no clear D. The CDR3 covers 10 residues. Between the trimmed V and J ends, which lost 8 bases and 8 bases, there was a span of 7 bases. The V gene's germline CDR1 is MDHEN and CDR2 SYDVKM. DNA of the CDR3: TGTGCCAGCGGAGACCATGAGCAGTTCTTC. Protein: CASGDHEQFF.

The genes are TRBV9 and TRBJ1-2; D is uncertain. CDR3 length: 12 amino acids. The V gene's germline CDR1 is SGDLS and CDR2 YYNGEE. Trimming pared 0 bases from V and 4 bases from J, leaving 4 bases between. This chain's CDR3 is CASSVGPYGYTF. CDR3 nucleotides: TGTGCCAGCAGCGTAGGGCCCTATGGCTACACCTTC.

The rearrangement joins TRBV20-1 to TRBJ2-3; D is unresolved. Trimming removed 4 bases at V and 4 bases at J, with 3 bases between. CDR3 size: 10 residues. Germline CDR1 is DFQATT and CDR2 is SNEGSKA (reference sequence). DNA of the CDR3: TGCAGTGCTACGGCAGATACGCAGTATTTT. It specifies CSATADTQYF.

The chain combines TRBV9 with TRBJ1-5; D gene unclear. With 0 bases removed from V and 5 bases from J, the gap between germline ends came to 12 bases. Per the germline V gene, CDR1 is SGDLS and CDR2 is YYNGEE. The CDR3 is 15 residues long. CDR3 in amino acids: CASSVGTSGDQPQHF. In DNA, the CDR3 is TGTGCCAGCAGCGTAGGGACCTCCGGGGATCAGCCCCAGCATTTT.

V usage is TRBV4-3 and J usage is TRBJ1-6; no firm D call. CDR3 size: 16 residues. Germline CDR1 and CDR2: LGHNA and YSLEER. Between the trimmed V and J ends, which lost 0 bases and 2 bases, there was a span of 8 bases. This chain's CDR3 is CASSQDSVAYNSPLHF. As DNA, the CDR3 is TGCGCCAGCAGCCAAGATTCGGTGGCCTATAATTCACCCCTCCACTTT.

The chain recombines TRBV6-5 with TRBJ1-4; 8 nucleotides line up with TRBD1. V shed 6 bases and J 6 bases; nucleotides not matched to a gene: 6. Germline-derived CDR1 and CDR2 are MNHEY and SVGAGI. This CDR3 region has 14 residues. CDR3 sequence reads: CASRPETGDEKLFF. CDR3 in DNA: TGTGCCAGCAGACCGGAGACAGGGGATGAAAAACTGTTTTTT.

This clone occurred a few times. The gene calls are TRBV10-3 and TRBJ1-2; 10 bases map to TRBD1. J lost 2 bases, V lost 5 bases, and 5 bases had no gene match. From germline, CDR1 is ENHRY and CDR2 SYGVKD. There are 15 residues in the CDR3. The CDR3, as DNA: TGTGCCATCAGTTCACCGGGACAGGGGAACTATGGCTACACCTTC. Translation gives CAISSPGQGNYGYTF.